The clone carrying this TCR beta chain was seen a handful of times. The data were obtained in a study of cytomegalovirus exposure and HLA in healthy donors. Trimming removed 0 bases from V and 10 bases from J, with 15 bases in between. CDR1 is SGHVS, CDR2 FNYEAQ, per germline. The CDR3 is made up of 15 amino acids. The study ran its PCR with 60 Vbeta and 13 Jbeta primers. Profiled with immunoSEQ multiplex PCR; TCRdb holds only in-frame clones, not every one. The table records around 130,000 clones, more than 60% of them present only once. The chain is built from TRBV7-6 and TRBJ1-4, with D possibly being TRBD1 (6 bases). This TCR was recovered from a woman aged 55-69 years in good health and CMV-seronegative. The sequenced material came from PBMCs. CDR3 residues: CASSLARERGGKLFF. The CDR3 DNA sequence: TGTGCCAGCAGCTTAGCGCGGGAGAGGGGGGGAAAACTGTTTTTT.